This T cell receptor (beta chain) is from a study of cytomegalovirus exposure and HLA in healthy donors. Study context: A data release that came early held approximately 92 million unique TCRs from HLA-typed donors.

Researchers ran the PCR with 60 Vbeta and 13 Jbeta primers. Libraries were prepared by immunoSEQ multiplex PCR; TCRdb keeps only in-frame clonotypes and omits some of them. The sample holds 110,000 to 150,000 clones, about 70% seen once. V was pared by 2 bases and J by 7 bases, with 15 bases between. The CDR3 covers 14 residues. Germline CDR1 reads SGDLS; CDR2 reads YYNGEE. The rearrangement joins TRBV9 to TRBJ2-5, with a tentative D call TRBD2 (5 bases). The receptor's source is a man between 60 and 75 years old in good health and CMV-seronegative. Specimen: PBMCs. The CDR3: CASSVSVEGGTQYF. CDR3 nucleotide sequence: TGTGCCAGCAGCGTTTCCGTTGAGGGTGGGACCCAGTACTTC.